This TCR beta chain stems from a study of CD8 T cells in Susac syndrome. CDR3 length equals 15 residues. V was pared by 1 base and J by 0 bases, with 9 bases between. Per germline, CDR1 SGHVS and CDR2 FNYEAQ. RNA in amounts of roughly 0.5 to 1 ug was reverse transcribed with random hexamers. The method of amplification for TCR beta CDR3 was immunoSEQ multiplex PCR, covering 54 Vbeta and 13 Jbeta. TCRdb re-called the immunoSEQ multiplex PCR reads with MiXCR, one entry per CDR3 protein. The sample includes 75,000 to 95,000 distinct CDR3 sequences, around 93% seen only once; the top ten take roughly 0.44%.

Input material: CD8+ T cells from PBMCs. The receptor comes from a human donor with Susac syndrome. The rearrangement joins TRBV7-6 to TRBJ1-1; D gene uncertain. CDR3 in DNA: TGTGCCAGCAGCTTAGTAGTGGGGATGAACACTGAAGCTTTCTTT. This gives the protein CASSLVVGMNTEAFF.